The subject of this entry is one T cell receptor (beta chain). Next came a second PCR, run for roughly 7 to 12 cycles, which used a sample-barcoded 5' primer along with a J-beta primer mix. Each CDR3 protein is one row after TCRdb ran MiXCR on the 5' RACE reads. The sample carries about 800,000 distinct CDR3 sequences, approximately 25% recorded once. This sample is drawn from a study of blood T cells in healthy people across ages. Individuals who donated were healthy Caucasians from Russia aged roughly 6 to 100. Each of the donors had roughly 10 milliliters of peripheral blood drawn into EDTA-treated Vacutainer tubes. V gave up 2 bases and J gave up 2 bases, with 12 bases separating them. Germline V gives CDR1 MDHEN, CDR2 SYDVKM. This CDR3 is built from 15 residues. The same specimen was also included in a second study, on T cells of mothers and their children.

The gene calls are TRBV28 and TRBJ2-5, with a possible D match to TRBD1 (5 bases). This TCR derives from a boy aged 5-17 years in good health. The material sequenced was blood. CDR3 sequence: CASSLNQGQQETQYF. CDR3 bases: TGTGCCAGCAGTTTAAACCAGGGTCAACAAGAGACCCAGTACTTC. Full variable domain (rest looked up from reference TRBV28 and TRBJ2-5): DVKVTQSSRYLVKRTGEKVFLECVQDMDHENMFWYRQDPGLGLRLIYFSYDVKMKEKGDIPEGYSVSREKKERFSLILESASTNQTSMYLCASSLNQGQQETQYFGPGTRLLVL.